At least ten counts were recorded for the clone carrying this T cell receptor beta chain. Its matching antigen is unknown. This record belongs to a study of beta chain features in type 1 diabetes. Looking at the study overall: Examination spanned roughly 110 million sorted cells from all samples.

The study, taken as a whole, reports: When Type 1 diabetes patients were examined, their TCRB CDR3s proved moderately but significantly shorter in all four CD4+ subsets.

Staining for CD45RO/CCR7/CD25/CD127/CD95/CD27 allowed sorting of CD4+ naive, central memory, regulatory and stem cell-like memory cells. The authors reverse transcribed all of the isolated RNA, so sequencing captured expressed TCRB transcripts. The data were produced by immunoSEQ multiplex PCR, yet TCRdb's version contains in-frame clones alone and is incomplete. The sample lists around 180,000 clones; about 7.8% were seen once. The source of this sequence is a woman in her thirties or forties with type 1 diabetes. The sample taken for sequencing was central memory CD4+ T cells from blood.

Written as DNA, the CDR3 is TGCGCCAGCAGTCACCCAAGCGGGGGGAGGAAGACCCAGTACTTC. This encodes CASSHPSGGRKTQYF. This sequence joins TRBV23-1 and TRBJ2-5; 9 bases agree with TRBD2. TRBV23-1 is an open reading frame, and its role is uncertain. This CDR3 has 15 residues. The J segment lost 6 bases and the V segment lost 3 bases, leaving 8 bases of the junction unmatched.